This T cell receptor beta chain was retrieved from a study of blood T cells in healthy people across ages. Germline lookup yields CDR1 DFQATT and CDR2 SNEGSKA (reference sequence). The CDR3 sequence is 15 residues long. The authors ran a second PCR of about 6 to 11 cycles using a sample-barcoded 5' primer and a J-beta primer mix. Each cDNA was tagged by a template-switch adaptor containing 12 random nucleotides. TCRdb re-derived calls from the 5' RACE reads in MiXCR, one entry per CDR3 protein. The sample includes hundreds of thousands of distinct CDR3 sequences, approximately 35% seen only once; the top ten take roughly 13%. Donors each provided 7.5 to 10 milliliters of peripheral blood. Turning to this clonotype: At one end, the junction sequence differs from germline, possibly due to a read error.

The sequenced sample was blood. This chain links TRBV20-1 with TRBJ2-1; unclear D gene. The J call may not be correct, given that the DNA end is closer to TRBJ2-7. The receptor was derived from a man younger than 35 in good health. Here the CDR3 reads CSAGDWKSSYNEQYF. The CDR3 coding sequence is TGCAGTGCTGGAGACTGGAAGAGCTCCTACAATGAGCAGTACTTC.